This TCR beta chain was recorded in a study of tumor-infiltrating lymphocytes in primary liver carcinoma. It was from about 19-30 mg of unsorted bulk tissue that RNA and DNA were co-extracted. Per the germline V gene, CDR1 is MDHEN and CDR2 is SYDVKM. Germline trimming cut 9 bases from V and 7 bases from J; bases unmatched to any gene: 19. The CDR3 covers 16 residues. The authors made TCR beta cDNA from 500 ng total RNA with a constant-region primer. Libraries of TCR beta came from three nested multiplex PCR rounds with slightly modified ARM-PCR. The first two PCR rounds used TRBV1-TRBV30 primers with a Cbeta primer, 10 cycles each. TCRdb re-derived calls from the multiplex PCR reads in MiXCR, one entry per CDR3 protein. Seen here are about 20,000 distinct CDR3 sequences, around 81% observed once, and the top ten hold less than 40%.

The sequence was obtained from a woman in her 30s with primary liver carcinoma and hepatitis B virus infection. The specimen sequenced was liver tumor tissue from sampling region 2. The subset here: tumor region T2, inferior pole. The chain employs TRBV28 and TRBJ1-1, with 8 bases lining up with TRBD1. CDR3 sequence (DNA): TGTGCCAGTAGTATGATAGCCCTGGACAGGGAAAATGAAGCTTTCTTT. Its translation is CASSMIALDRENEAFF.